A selection of T cell receptor beta chains follows, all from one sample in a study of blood T cell repertoires in COVID-19. Method: immunoSEQ multiplex PCR; TCRdb's copy keeps in-frame clones and lacks some. Among about 380,000 clones listed, 88% were seen once. Material: PBMCs or T cells enriched from blood (not recorded which). The receptors shown here come from a woman aged 18-29 years who had recovered from COVID-19. Both conserved end residues are part of each CDR3. A D gene is named only where the DNA matches it firmly. Size values are once, few and many counts, or a class for expanded clones, and some rows have none.

>NA|TRBJ2-3|TRBD2|TRBV13
CASSLGTSGATDTQYF
TGTGCCAGCAGCTTAGGGACTAGCGGGGCCACAGATACGCAGTATTTT
>NA|TRBJ2-2|TRBD1|TRBV9
CASSPRQGATGELFF
TGTGCCAGCAGCCCAAGACAGGGGGCAACCGGGGAGCTGTTTTTT
>NA|TRBJ1-6|NA|TRBV11-2
CASSLTGSSPLHF
TGTGCCAGCAGCTTAACCGGGAGTTCACCCCTCCACTTT
>NA|TRBJ2-3|TRBD2|TRBV11-2
CASSFGTSGGYSTDTQYF
TGTGCCAGCAGCTTTGGGACTAGCGGGGGGTATAGCACAGATACGCAGTATTTT
>once|TRBJ1-4|TRBD1|TRBV7-9
CASSSRQGDEKLFF
TGTGCCAGCAGCTCTCGACAGGGGGATGAAAAACTGTTTTTT
>NA|TRBJ1-3|NA|TRBV7-2
CASSLGSGGNTIYF
TGTGCCAGCAGCTTAGGGTCGGGTGGAAACACCATATATTTT
>NA|TRBJ1-5|NA|TRBV10-2
CASSLTHFGQPQHF
TGCGCCAGCAGTCTGACCCACTTCGGGCAGCCCCAGCATTTT
>NA|TRBJ2-7|TRBD2|TRBV7-6
CASSPEASGGGGTSEQYF
TGTGCCAGCAGTCCAGAGGCTAGCGGGGGAGGGGGTACGAGCGAGCAGTACTTC
>NA|TRBJ1-6|NA|TRBV12-3/TRBV12-4
CASSNGDSPLHF
TGTGCCAGCAGTAACGGGGATTCACCCCTCCACTTT
>few|TRBJ1-4|NA|TRBV10-3
CAISSRGGEGMKLFF
TGTGCCATCAGTTCGCGGGGAGGCGAGGGGATGAAACTGTTTTTT
>NA|TRBJ1-6|NA|TRBV6-5
CASSYYRVEVGSPLHF
TGTGCCAGCAGTTACTACAGGGTGGAGGTGGGTTCACCCCTCCACTTT
>NA|TRBJ1-1|NA|TRBV6-6
CASSYSTQGTEAFF
TGTGCCAGCAGTTACTCTACCCAGGGCACTGAAGCTTTCTTT